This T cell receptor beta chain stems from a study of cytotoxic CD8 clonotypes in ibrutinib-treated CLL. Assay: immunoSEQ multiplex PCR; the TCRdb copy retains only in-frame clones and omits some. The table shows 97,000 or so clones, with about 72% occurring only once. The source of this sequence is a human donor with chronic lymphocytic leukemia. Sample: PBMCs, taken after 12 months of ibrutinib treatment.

CDR3 protein: CASSQSSTSYEQYF. CDR3 in DNA: TGCGCCAGCAGCCAATCTTCGACTTCTTACGAGCAGTACTTC. The chain is built from TRBV4-1 and TRBJ2-7; D uncertain. Trimming took 2 bases from V and 4 from J, leaving 12 bases between them. The CDR3 runs to 14 residues. Germline V gene sequence: CDR1 MGHRA, CDR2 YSYEKL.